The rows below give T cell receptor beta chains drawn from one sample of a study of blood T cell repertoires in COVID-19. This table comes from immunoSEQ multiplex PCR, and its TCRdb copy is limited to in-frame clones, with some not included. The sample yields hundreds of thousands of clones, 70% to 90% seen once. The sample comprised peripheral blood. Source of these receptors: a man between 35 and 55 years old with acute or convalescent COVID-19. Both conserved end residues are part of each CDR3. Fields, in order: D gene, V gene, clone size, J gene, CDR3 protein, CDR3 DNA. The D gene is left open where the match is weak. Size tells how often a clone was seen (once, few, many) or the class of an expanded clone, and some rows leave it out.

TRBD1	TRBV13	.	TRBJ2-1	CASSPGQGYDNEQFF	TGTGCCAGCAGCCCCGGACAGGGCTATGACAATGAGCAGTTCTTC
.	TRBV7-8	.	TRBJ1-1	CASSFRQDLMNTEAFF	TGTGCCAGCAGCTTTCGACAGGATCTCATGAACACTGAAGCTTTCTTT
.	TRBV5-6	.	TRBJ2-1	CASSYNLAIDEQFF	TGTGCCAGCAGCTATAACTTAGCAATCGATGAGCAGTTCTTC
.	TRBV3-1/TRBV3-2	.	TRBJ2-5	CASSTGAGMGQETQYF	TGTGCCAGCAGCACTGGGGCAGGGATGGGCCAAGAGACCCAGTACTTC
TRBD2	TRBV11-2	.	TRBJ2-1	CASSPLGGGHYNEQFF	TGTGCCAGCAGCCCCCTTGGCGGGGGGCACTACAATGAGCAGTTCTTC
TRBD2	TRBV5-1	.	TRBJ2-1	CASSLFSGGRYEQFF	TGCGCCAGCAGCTTGTTTTCGGGGGGGCGTTATGAGCAGTTCTTC
TRBD1	TRBV4-3	once	TRBJ2-7	CASSQVRTGTYEQYF	TGCGCCAGCAGCCAAGTTAGGACAGGAACCTACGAGCAGTACTTC
.	TRBV19	once	TRBJ1-1	CAMGRTEAFF	TGTGCCATGGGGAGGACTGAAGCTTTCTTT
.	TRBV5-5	.	TRBJ1-1	CASSGGGNTEAFF	TGTGCCAGCAGCGGGGGAGGGAACACTGAAGCTTTCTTT
.	TRBV5-1	.	TRBJ1-1	CASSLAMAGAEAFF	TGCGCCAGCAGCTTGGCAATGGCGGGGGCTGAAGCTTTCTTT
.	TRBV6-5	.	TRBJ2-5	CASSSPKGQGKETQYF	TGTGCCAGCAGTTCCCCGAAAGGGCAGGGGAAAGAGACCCAGTACTTC
.	TRBV7-8	.	TRBJ1-1	CASSSNRESEAFF	TGTGCCAGCAGCTCGAACCGGGAAAGTGAAGCTTTCTTT
TRBD1	TRBV18	.	TRBJ2-5	CASSPIQGTGARETQYF	TGTGCCAGCTCACCGATCCAGGGGACAGGGGCGAGGGAGACCCAGTACTTC
.	TRBV28	.	TRBJ1-4	CASSSPGHKEEKLFF	TGTGCCAGCAGTTCCCCAGGGCATAAAGAGGAAAAACTGTTTTTT
.	TRBV9	.	TRBJ1-3	CASSPGQPSGNTIYF	TGTGCCAGCAGCCCAGGACAGCCCTCTGGAAACACCATATATTTT
TRBD2	TRBV10-3	.	TRBJ2-1	CAISAAGSGNEQFF	TGTGCCATCAGTGCAGCGGGGTCTGGCAATGAGCAGTTCTTC
TRBD1	TRBV6-5	.	TRBJ1-1	CASSSGQTGYNTEAFF	TGTGCCAGCAGTTCTGGTCAGACAGGGTATAACACTGAAGCTTTCTTT
TRBD1	TRBV19	.	TRBJ1-1	CASSFNRGRIDEAFF	TGTGCCAGTAGCTTCAACAGGGGCCGGATTGATGAAGCTTTCTTT
.	TRBV5-1	few	TRBJ1-2	CASSLVVGRGVIYTF	TGCGCCAGCAGCTTGGTAGTAGGCAGGGGAGTAATATACACCTTC
TRBD1	TRBV19	once	TRBJ1-1	CASSKPSGTGGRRGRTEAFF	TGTGCCAGTAGTAAACCATCCGGGACAGGGGGCCGGAGGGGGAGGACTGAAGCTTTCTTT
.	TRBV5-1	.	TRBJ2-5	CASSLESGRRAETQYF	TGCGCCAGCAGCTTGGAGTCAGGGAGGAGGGCAGAGACCCAGTACTTC
.	TRBV21-1	.	TRBJ1-6	CASSNPRGLHF	TGTGCCAGCAGCAATCCACGGGGGCTCCACTTT
.	TRBV4-2	.	TRBJ1-1	CASSHPRGGGTEAFF	TGTGCCAGCAGCCACCCCCGTGGGGGGGGGACTGAAGCTTTCTTT
.	TRBV30	.	TRBJ2-2	CASQRTGELFF	TGTGCCTCCCAGCGAACCGGGGAGCTGTTTTTT
TRBD2	TRBV9	.	TRBJ2-5	CASSVGTSGLETQYF	TGTGCCAGCAGCGTGGGGACTAGCGGGCTTGAGACCCAGTACTTC
TRBD2	TRBV6-1	.	TRBJ2-3	CASSGATSAGTDTQYF	TGTGCCAGCAGTGGAGCAACTAGCGCCGGCACAGATACGCAGTATTTT
TRBD1	TRBV13	once	TRBJ2-7	CASSAGGFRSYEQYF	TGTGCCAGCAGCGCAGGGGGCTTTCGCTCCTACGAGCAGTACTTC
TRBD1	TRBV5-8	.	TRBJ2-5	CASSSNRYDREVTQYF	TGTGCCAGCAGCTCAAACCGCTACGACAGGGAAGTGACCCAGTACTTC
.	TRBV6-5	.	TRBJ2-3	CASSTGSDTQYF	TGTGCCAGCAGTACAGGGTCAGATACGCAGTATTTT
TRBD1	TRBV29-1	few	TRBJ1-1	CSVAHLSGTGITEAFF	TGCAGCGTTGCGCACCTCTCCGGGACAGGGATCACTGAAGCTTTCTTT
.	TRBV6-5	.	TRBJ1-2	CASSPRRSGGYTF	TGTGCCAGCAGTCCCCGTAGGAGCGGGGGCTACACCTTC
.	TRBV24-1	.	TRBJ1-2	CATSDAGRNYGYTF	TGTGCCACCAGTGATGCAGGTCGAAACTATGGCTACACCTTC
.	TRBV5-4	.	TRBJ1-2	CASSLESFGHYTF	TGTGCCAGCAGCTTGGAGAGTTTTGGGCACTACACCTTC
TRBD2	TRBV5-6	.	TRBJ2-6	CASSLGLSGGATGANVLTF	TGTGCCAGCAGCTTAGGGTTGAGCGGGGGGGCCACTGGGGCCAACGTCCTGACTTTC
.	TRBV12-3/TRBV12-4	.	TRBJ1-5	CASSRLRNQPQHF	TGTGCCAGCAGTCGACTCCGGAATCAGCCCCAGCATTTT
.	TRBV7-2	.	TRBJ2-3	CASSPAAPNTQYF	TGTGCCAGCAGCCCGGCGGCCCCTAATACGCAGTATTTT
TRBD1	TRBV19	.	TRBJ2-5	CASSSRGQPQETQYF	TGTGCCAGTAGTAGCCGGGGACAGCCCCAAGAGACCCAGTACTTC
.	TRBV3-1/TRBV3-2	.	TRBJ2-2	CASTPLPGGRGELFF	TGTGCCAGCACACCTCTACCGGGGGGCCGCGGGGAGCTGTTTTTT
.	TRBV28	.	TRBJ1-3	CASSSPGGLRNTIYF	TGTGCCAGCAGCTCCCCCGGGGGGCTTCGAAACACCATATATTTT
TRBD2	TRBV5-4	.	TRBJ2-1	CASSLAGGAGGEQFF	TGTGCCAGCAGCTTGGCAGGCGGGGCGGGGGGTGAGCAGTTCTTC
TRBD1	TRBV11-3	.	TRBJ1-1	CASSVGQGIILEAFF	TGTGCCAGCAGCGTCGGACAGGGTATCATTCTTGAAGCTTTCTTT
TRBD1	TRBV6-1	.	TRBJ2-5	CASSEPADRVRETQYF	TGTGCCAGCAGTGAACCGGCGGACAGGGTCCGGGAGACCCAGTACTTC
.	TRBV30	few	TRBJ1-6	CAWTGLNSPLHF	TGTGCCTGGACAGGGCTTAATTCACCCCTCCACTTT